This TCR beta chain is from a study of CD8+ T cells in alopecia areata. Specified treatment: oral pan-JAK inhibitor, 5-10 mg twice daily. Punch biopsies of lesional scalp, plus peripheral blood, were taken from alopecia areata patients. Isolated RNA was reverse transcribed into cDNA used as the sequencing template. Clones were read by immunoSEQ multiplex PCR, and TCRdb kept only the in-frame ones, dropping some. The data hold some 19,000 clones, with 50% to 70% observed a single time. The CDR3 is 15 residues long. V was clipped by 2 bases and J by 1 base, with 11 bases between them. Germline values: CDR1 MNHEY, CDR2 SVGAGI.

This clonotype was obtained from a human donor with alopecia areata. V gene TRBV6-5 combines with J gene TRBJ1-2; D gene unclear. Sequencing was performed on skin, taken at week 4, from a patient treated with tofacitinib. As DNA, the CDR3 is TGTGCCAGCAGTTACATTTACCCCCTTAACTATGGCTACACCTTC. Translated: CASSYIYPLNYGYTF.